The present TCR beta chain was sequenced within a study of OX40 agonist ivuxolimab in advanced cancers. Study outcomes and limitations: The 0.1-3.0 mg/kg partial responders had among the lowest clonal expansion.

On this clone: The antigen remains undetermined.

Patients who had autoimmune disease history or got systemic immunosuppression were left out. Profiled with immunoSEQ multiplex PCR; TCRdb holds only in-frame clones, not every one. The sample yields about 19,000 clones, over 80% seen once. This material consisted of CD4+ or CD8+ T cells sorted from blood, taken in a trial of the OX40 agonist ivuxolimab. The receptor was isolated from an adult with an advanced solid tumor such as melanoma, head and neck, liver or kidney cancer.

CDR3 DNA sequence: TGCGCCAGCAGCTTGGAGCTAGCGGGGGGAAACAATGAGCAGTTCTTC. Protein: CASSLELAGGNNEQFF. This chain joins TRBV5-1 and TRBJ2-1; the match to TRBD2 covers 11 bases. CDR1 and CDR2 (germline): SGHRS, YFSETQ. The J segment lost 5 bases and the V segment lost 0 bases, leaving 4 bases of the junction unmatched. The CDR3 is made up of 16 amino acids.